This T cell receptor beta chain was obtained from a study of patients and donors after allogeneic stem cell transplantation. Trimming pared 8 bases from V and 1 base from J, leaving 16 bases between. The length of the CDR3 is 15 residues. CDR1 is MDHEN, CDR2 SYDVKM, per germline. TCRdb reanalysed the RT-PCR reads using MiXCR and keeps one entry per CDR3 protein. Of under 200,000 distinct CDR3 sequences in the sample, about 24% were seen once. The receptor comes from a human donor who was either an allogeneic HSCT recipient or a stem cell or donor lymphocyte infusion donor (not recorded which). It is not recorded whose cells these are; they may come from a transplant donor. The sample comprised blood, either unsorted or a sorted T cell fraction (not recorded which). The chain uses TRBV28 and TRBJ2-3; possibly TRBD1 or TRBD2 for D (6 bases each). Here the CDR3 DNA reads TGTGCCAGCCTCGAGGGGGGCGTGGGCACAGATACGCAGTATTTT. Encoded protein: CASLEGGVGTDTQYF.